Following are 9 T cell receptor beta chains from one sample sequenced in a study of identical twins. TCRdb reanalysed the 5' RACE reads using MiXCR and keeps one entry per CDR3 protein. This table holds roughly 200,000 distinct CDR3 sequences, roughly 15% found once. The data also belong to a second study, concerning T cells expressing NK-cell markers.

Sequencing was done on a sample of CD8+ T cells sorted from blood. Receptor source: a woman aged 18-29 years in good health.

V usage is TRBV5-4 and J usage is TRBJ2-1; 14 bases are shared with TRBD2. CDR1 is SGHNT and CDR2 is YYREEE in the germline V gene (reference sequence). The CDR3 has 19 amino acids. V lost 1 base and J lost 7; bases outside the gene matches: 13. The CDR3: CASSLLSGTSGSGLNEQFF. CDR3 in DNA: TGTGCCAGCAGCTTGTTGTCCGGGACTAGCGGGAGTGGACTAAATGAGCAGTTCTTC. Full variable domain (outside the CDR3, taken from reference TRBV5-4 and TRBJ2-1): ETGVTQSPTHLIKTRGQQVTLRCSSQSGHNTVSWYQQALGQGPQFIFQYYREEENGRGNFPPRFSGLQFPNYSSELNVNALELDDSALYLCASSLLSGTSGSGLNEQFFGPGTRLTVL.

V is TRBV20-1 and J is TRBJ2-7, with TRBD2 identical over 10 bases. With 0 bases clipped from V and 3 bases from J, the junction kept 5 bases outside the gene matches. This CDR3 is 15 amino acids long. From germline, CDR1 is DFQATT and CDR2 SNEGSKA (reference sequence). The CDR3 region is CSARDRTSGSYEQYF. The CDR3 nucleotides read TGCAGTGCTAGAGATAGGACTAGCGGAAGCTACGAGCAGTACTTC.

This clonotype occurred a few times. The chain joins TRBV9 to TRBJ1-1; possible D gene TRBD1, 6 bases. The CDR3 sequence is 15 residues long. CDR1 is SGDLS, CDR2 YYNGEE, per germline. Trimming pared 3 bases from V and 6 bases from J, leaving 18 bases between. CDR3 bases: TGTGCCAGCAGCGCCGGGGAGGGGGAGTGGGCTGAAGCTTTCTTT. It encodes CASSAGEGEWAEAFF.

The chain links TRBV11-2 to TRBJ1-4; 7 bases fit TRBD1. V trimming: 5 bases; J trimming: 8 bases; junction bases outside the gene matches: 8. This CDR3 contains 14 residues. Germline-derived CDR1 and CDR2 are SGHAT and FQNNGV. The CDR3 coding sequence is TGTGCCAGCAGCAACAGGGGAGGAGAAGAAAAACTGTTTTTT. This encodes CASSNRGGEEKLFF. Full variable domain (outside the CDR3, taken from reference TRBV11-2 and TRBJ1-4): EAGVAQSPRYKIIEKRQSVAFWCNPISGHATLYWYQQILGQGPKLLIQFQNNGVVDDSQLPKDRFSAERLKGVDSTLKIQPAKLEDSAVYLCASSNRGGEEKLFFGSGTQLSVL.

The genes are TRBV19 and TRBJ1-1; D not resolved. V was shortened by 3 bases and J by 0 bases, with 2 bases between the two germline ends. CDR3 size: 12 residues. CDR1 LNHDA and CDR2 SQIVND come from the germline V gene (reference sequence). The CDR3 loop reads CASSILNTEAFF. The CDR3 DNA follows: TGTGCCAGTAGTATCCTGAACACTGAAGCTTTCTTT.

J is TRBJ1-4 and V is TRBV5-1; possible D gene TRBD1, 6 bases. The V end was cut by 3 bases, the J end by 5 bases, with 17 bases between. The germline V gene encodes CDR1 SGHRS and CDR2 YFSETQ. This CDR3 has 16 residues. The CDR3 region is CASSSPGGQGNEKLFF. The CDR3 bases are TGCGCCAGCAGCTCCCCCGGGGGGCAGGGAAATGAAAAACTGTTTTTT.

In its sample, this clonotype was seen a few times. The chain is built from TRBV9 and TRBJ1-1, with D perhaps matching TRBD1 (6 bases). Trimming left V 3 bases short and J 5 bases short, with 11 bases between. The CDR3 length is 13 residues. CDR1 and CDR2 from the germline V gene are SGDLS and YYNGEE. CDR3 amino acids: CASSETGRTEAFF. In nucleotides, the CDR3 is TGTGCCAGCAGCGAGACAGGCAGAACTGAAGCTTTCTTT. Together with reference TRBV9 and TRBJ1-1, the CDR3 gives the full variable domain: DSGVTQTPKHLITATGQRVTLRCSPRSGDLSVYWYQQSLDQGLQFLIQYYNGEERAKGNILERFSAQQFPDLHSELNLSSLELGDSALYFCASSETGRTEAFFGQGTRLTVV.

The CDR3 region has the DNA TGTGCCAGCAGCCGGGGACTGCGGACTGAAGCTTTCTTT. It yields the protein CASSRGLRTEAFF. The genes are TRBV6-1 and TRBJ1-1; D perhaps matches TRBD1 (5 bases). The V and J ends lost 6 bases and 5 bases respectively, with 13 bases between them. CDR1 is MNHNS and CDR2 is SASEGT in the germline V gene. This CDR3 comprises 13 residues.

This clonotype was seen only a few times. J is TRBJ1-3 and V is TRBV20-1; the D is unclear. The germline V gene has CDR1 DFQATT and CDR2 SNEGSKA (reference sequence). The length of the CDR3 is 14 residues. Trimming shortened V by 7 bases and J by 0 bases, and 13 bases separated the two germline ends. The CDR3 sequence: CSVGVGHSGNTIYF. In DNA, the CDR3 is TGCAGTGTCGGGGTTGGGCACTCTGGAAACACCATATATTTT.